The subject of this entry is one TCR beta chain. The sample is drawn from a study of blood T cell repertoires in COVID-19. Study context: PBMCs, B-cell-depleted T cells, or T cells were the source of the cDNA or gDNA that made up the material.

In the original workflow: Scientists estimated how many nucleated cells there were by amplifying reference gene primers. Clones were read by immunoSEQ multiplex PCR, and TCRdb kept only the in-frame ones, dropping some. The V and J calls and clone size are taken from that table; D and trimming were inferred from the DNA. The sample consists of hundreds of thousands of clones, 87% of them appearing once. CDR1 and CDR2 (germline): SGHVS, FQNEAQ. Deletions cut 1 base from V and 3 bases from J, with 7 bases between. The CDR3 runs 13 residues. Sequenced material: PBMCs or T cells enriched from blood (not recorded which). V and J are TRBV7-8 and TRBJ2-7; maybe TRBD2 (5 bases). The clonotype was recovered from a woman in her thirties or forties who had recovered from COVID-19. The CDR3 protein is CASSLETNYEQYF. CDR3 nucleotide sequence: TGTGCCAGCAGCTTAGAGACTAACTACGAGCAGTACTTC.